The 28 T cell receptor beta chains below come from one sample, sequenced in a study of ipilimumab plus nivolumab after autologous stem cell transplantation. Repertoires were generated with immunoSEQ multiplex PCR, while TCRdb's copy carries only in-frame clones and drops some. The data show tens of thousands of clones, with 75% to 85% seen just once and more than 2% held by the top ten. The material sequenced was PBMCs, taken in a trial of ipilimumab plus nivolumab as post-transplant consolidation. The receptors stem from a male donor with diffuse large B-cell lymphoma.

The V call is TRBV25-1, the J call TRBJ1-2; D not resolved. The germline CDR1 and CDR2 sequences are MGHDK and SYGVNS. With 0 bases removed from V and 8 bases from J, the gap between germline ends came to 13 bases. There are 14 residues in the CDR3. In DNA, the CDR3 is TGTGCCAGCAGTGAATATCAGAACTACGGGGGCTACACCTTC. This translates into CASSEYQNYGGYTF.

The rearrangement joins TRBV30 to TRBJ2-7; the match to TRBD1 covers 9 bases. The V segment lost 3 bases and the J segment 5 bases; nucleotides outside the gene matches: 11. CDR3 length equals 15 residues. Germline V CDR1 and CDR2: GTSNPN, SVGIG (reference sequence). The CDR3 protein is CAWSEGTGYGNEQYF. For the CDR3, the DNA is TGTGCCTGGAGCGAGGGGACAGGGTACGGCAACGAGCAGTACTTC.

The genes are TRBV7-8 and TRBJ2-1; possible D gene TRBD2, 7 bases. Trimming took off 3 bases at V and 1 base at J, with 10 bases between the two ends. Germline values: CDR1 SGHVS, CDR2 FQNEAQ. CDR3 length: 15 amino acids. The DNA of the CDR3 is TGTGCCAGCAGCTTGGGGGGGCGATCCTACAATGAGCAGTTCTTC. Its protein product is CASSLGGRSYNEQFF.

The sample holds one count of this clone. V gene TRBV30 combines with J gene TRBJ2-3, with D tentatively TRBD2 (6 bases). Looked up from germline, CDR1 is GTSNPN and CDR2 is SVGIG (reference sequence). Trimming pared 3 bases from V and 0 bases from J, leaving 19 bases between. This CDR3 comprises 17 residues. In nucleotides, the CDR3 is TGTGCCTGGAGGAGAGGCGGGGCCGCATCTAGCACAGATACGCAGTATTTT. Encoded protein: CAWRRGGAASSTDTQYF.

This chain links TRBV6-1 with TRBJ2-3, with 8 positions matching TRBD1. The J segment lost 5 bases and the V segment lost 6 bases, leaving 10 bases of the junction unmatched. The CDR3 sequence is 15 residues long. Per germline, CDR1 MNHNS and CDR2 SASEGT. In DNA form, the CDR3 reads TGTGCCAGCAGGACCACAGGGGGTGGGAAAGATACGCAGTATTTT. It specifies CASRTTGGGKDTQYF.

A remark on this clone: The junction shows a germline mismatch at one end, possibly a read error. This chain uses TRBV7-2 with TRBJ1-5, with 7 bases that match TRBD1. The CDR3 length is 14 residues. Germline V gene data show CDR1 as SGHTA and CDR2 as FQGNSA. The CDR3 DNA sequence: TGTGCCAGCAGCTTAGCAGGGGGCAAGCAGCCCCAGCATTTT. This codes for CASSLAGGKQPQHF.

The chain joins TRBV2 to TRBJ2-7, with TRBD1 matching 7 bases. V lost 4 bases and J lost 3; bases outside the gene matches: 3. The CDR3 spans 13 residues. The germline CDR1 and CDR2 sequences are SNHLY and FYNNEI. The CDR3 is CASSGTGYYEQYF. In DNA form, the CDR3 reads TGTGCCAGCAGTGGGACAGGATACTACGAGCAGTACTTC.

By proportion, this clone is medium-sized. CDR3 region: CASTSTESYEQYF. The CDR3 coding sequence is TGCGCCAGCACCTCGACAGAGTCCTACGAGCAGTACTTC. The chain is built from TRBV5-1 and TRBJ2-7, with D possibly TRBD1 on 5 matching bases. There are 13 residues in the CDR3. Germline V CDR1 and CDR2: SGHRS, YFSETQ. The V end lost 6 bases, the J end lost 1 base, and 11 bases lay between the germline ends.

This sequence joins TRBV19 and TRBJ2-7, with 8 bases identical to TRBD1. The V gene's germline CDR1 is LNHDA and CDR2 SQIVND (reference sequence). CDR3 length equals 14 residues. V lost 6 bases and J lost 6; bases outside the gene matches: 10. CDR3 sequence: CASRTGGRGSEQYF. The CDR3 region has the DNA TGTGCCAGTAGAACAGGGGGAAGGGGCAGCGAGCAGTACTTC.

The chain combines TRBV20-1 with TRBJ2-3; no definite D call. This CDR3 is 10 amino acids long. The V gene lost 7 bases and the J gene lost 7 bases, with 9 bases spanning the gap. Germline values: CDR1 DFQATT, CDR2 SNEGSKA (reference sequence). The CDR3 region is CSVGTHTQYF. The CDR3 nucleotides are TGCAGTGTGGGAACCCATACGCAGTATTTT.

V is TRBV18 and J is TRBJ1-1; D uncertain. V was trimmed by 3 bases and J by 5 bases, leaving 7 bases between them. This CDR3 contains 12 residues. CDR1 is KGHSH and CDR2 is LQKENI in the germline V gene. The CDR3, as DNA: TGTGCCAGCTCACCCGGGAGAACTGAAGCTTTCTTT. It encodes CASSPGRTEAFF. The full variable domain, in which reference TRBV18 and TRBJ1-1 provide the parts outside the CDR3, is NAGVMQNPRHLVRRRGQEARLRCSPMKGHSHVYWYRQLPEEGLKFMVYLQKENIIDESGMPKERFSAEFPKEGPSILRIQQVVRGDSAAYFCASSPGRTEAFFGQGTRLTVV.

The rearrangement uses TRBV5-1 and TRBJ2-1; TRBD2 might be the D (6 bases). Trimming pared 0 bases from V and 4 bases from J, leaving 11 bases between. The length of the CDR3 is 15 residues. CDR1 is SGHRS, CDR2 YFSETQ, per germline. Written as DNA, the CDR3 is TGCGCCAGCAGCTTGGGGGGGGTCCCTTACAATGAGCAGTTCTTC. Its translation: CASSLGGVPYNEQFF.

J is TRBJ2-4 and V is TRBV19, with 10 bases lining up with TRBD2. Trimming at V came to 3 bases and at J to 8 bases, leaving 4 bases not matched to a gene. Germline V lookup: CDR1 LNHDA, CDR2 SQIVND (reference sequence). The CDR3 has 14 residues. The CDR3 nucleotides read TGTGCCAGTAGTATTGTAGCGGGGGGCTACATTCAGTACTTC. It yields the protein CASSIVAGGYIQYF.

The chain recombines TRBV7-2 with TRBJ2-3, with D unresolved. The CDR3 runs 16 residues. The V gene lost 3 bases and the J gene lost 1 base, with 14 bases spanning the gap. CDR1 SGHTA and CDR2 FQGNSA come from the germline V gene. The CDR3 sequence is CASSFRPDGGTDTQYF. The DNA for the CDR3 is TGTGCCAGCAGCTTTCGACCCGACGGTGGCACAGATACGCAGTATTTT.

In regard to this clone: Germline and junction disagree at one end, which may indicate a read error. This sequence joins TRBV6-1 and TRBJ1-5; D uncertain. CDR3 length equals 11 residues. In germline, CDR1 is MNHNS, CDR2 SASEGT. The CDR3 region is CAFGVNQPQHF. Here the CDR3 DNA reads TGCGCCTTCGGGGTCAATCAGCCCCAGCATTTT.

CDR3 sequence (DNA): TGTGCCAGCCCCCTAAGCCGAGACTACGAGCAGTACTTC. This codes for CASPLSRDYEQYF. This chain connects TRBV21-1 to TRBJ2-7; whether TRBD2, the table's D call, matches the DNA was not checked. TRBV21-1 is flagged as a pseudogene. The CDR3 is made up of 13 amino acids.

The chain uses TRBV5-1 and TRBJ2-7; 9 bases match TRBD2. With V trimmed by 4 bases and J by 7 bases, 12 bases remained unmatched. Per germline, CDR1 SGHRS and CDR2 YFSETQ. This CDR3 contains 15 residues. DNA for the CDR3: TGCGCCAGCAGCATTCGGGCTAGCGGGGAAGGAGAGCAGTACTTC. Its translation: CASSIRASGEGEQYF.

V usage is TRBV4-1 and J usage is TRBJ1-1, with D hard to call. There are 18 residues in the CDR3. V was pared by 0 bases and J by 1 base, with 18 bases between. Germline values: CDR1 MGHRA, CDR2 YSYEKL. CDR3 DNA: TGCGCCAGCAGCCAAGATAGGAAATTAGTACCCCGGAACACTGAAGCTTTCTTT. Its protein product is CASSQDRKLVPRNTEAFF.

The count of this clone is one. The genes are TRBV27 and TRBJ1-6, with 9 bases identical to TRBD1. The CDR3 covers 15 residues. With V trimmed by 7 bases and J by 8 bases, 9 bases remained unmatched. The V gene's germline CDR1 is MNHEY and CDR2 SMNVEV (reference sequence). Here the CDR3 DNA reads TGTGCCAGCACCCTAGGACAGGGGAAAGATTCACCCCTCCACTTT. It translates to CASTLGQGKDSPLHF.

The chain uses TRBV19 and TRBJ1-6; tentative D call: TRBD1 (6 bases). The CDR3 runs to 17 residues. The germline gives CDR1 LNHDA, CDR2 SQIVND (reference sequence). Trimming took off 3 bases at V and 2 bases at J, with 14 bases between the two ends. CDR3 nucleotides: TGTGCCAGTAGTATCCGGGGGCCCCAAACCTATAATTCACCCCTCCACTTT. Translated, it gives CASSIRGPQTYNSPLHF. Complete variable domain (other parts from reference TRBV19 and TRBJ1-6): DGGITQSPKYLFRKEGQNVTLSCEQNLNHDAMYWYRQDPGQGLRLIYYSQIVNDFQKGDIAEGYSVSREKKESFPLTVTSAQKNPTAFYLCASSIRGPQTYNSPLHFGNGTRLTVT.

This clone was observed a few times. This sequence joins TRBV9 and TRBJ1-1; D is unresolved. Germline loops: CDR1 SGDLS, CDR2 YYNGEE. This CDR3 comprises 12 residues. Trimming pared 3 bases from V and 2 bases from J, leaving 5 bases between. CDR3 sequence: CASSGRNTEAFF. CDR3 nucleotides: TGTGCCAGCAGCGGTCGAAACACTGAAGCTTTCTTT. The whole variable domain, remainder taken from reference TRBV9 and TRBJ1-1, is DSGVTQTPKHLITATGQRVTLRCSPRSGDLSVYWYQQSLDQGLQFLIQYYNGEERAKGNILERFSAQQFPDLHSELNLSSLELGDSALYFCASSGRNTEAFFGQGTRLTVV.

This clone was found once. The rearrangement links TRBV6-5 to TRBJ1-2, with no clear D. The CDR3 is made up of 10 amino acids. Germline V gene lookup returns CDR1 MNHEY and CDR2 SVGAGI. Trimming cost V 6 bases and J 8 bases, with 7 bases left between them. The CDR3 reads CASSLVGYTF. The CDR3 region has the DNA TGTGCCAGCAGCCTAGTAGGCTACACCTTC.

This rearrangement joins TRBV5-4 to TRBJ1-2; 7 bases align to TRBD1. This CDR3 is 16 amino acids long. Germline CDR1 SGHNT, CDR2 YYREEE (reference sequence). J gave up 2 bases and V 6 bases, and 13 bases lay outside the gene matches. The CDR3 sequence: CASTEGGGGLNYGYTF. In nucleotides, the CDR3 is TGTGCCAGCACTGAGGGAGGGGGCGGTTTGAACTATGGCTACACCTTC. The variable domain in full, with the rest retrieved from reference TRBV5-4 and TRBJ1-2, is ETGVTQSPTHLIKTRGQQVTLRCSSQSGHNTVSWYQQALGQGPQFIFQYYREEENGRGNFPPRFSGLQFPNYSSELNVNALELDDSALYLCASTEGGGGLNYGYTFGSGTRLTVV.

The chain has TRBV4-3 and TRBJ2-1; 13 positions match TRBD2. Germline V gene lookup returns CDR1 LGHNA and CDR2 YSLEER. This CDR3 has 16 residues. J lost 6 bases, V lost 4 bases, and 6 bases had no gene match. In DNA form, the CDR3 reads TGCGCCAGCAGCCCATTGGGACTAGCGGGGTTCAATGAGCAGTTCTTC. Its translation: CASSPLGLAGFNEQFF.

This chain joins TRBV14 and TRBJ1-1; D ambiguous. Between the trimmed V and J ends, which lost 2 bases and 4 bases, there was a span of 8 bases. The germline V gene has CDR1 SGHDN and CDR2 FVKESK. This CDR3 is 13 amino acids long. The CDR3 DNA reads TGTGCCAGCAGCCAATCAGTTAGCACTGAAGCTTTCTTT. This sequence encodes CASSQSVSTEAFF.

The chain recombines TRBV18 with TRBJ2-3, with 10 bases identical to TRBD2. CDR3 length equals 17 residues. Germline V CDR1 and CDR2: KGHSH, LQKENI. J lost 3 bases, V lost 0 bases, and 6 bases had no gene match. For the CDR3, the DNA is TGTGCCAGCTCACCACCTAGCGGGGGGCCTCGGACAGATACGCAGTATTTT. Translated: CASSPPSGGPRTDTQYF.

The rearrangement links TRBV18 to TRBJ2-3; 11 bases are a match to TRBD2. Per the germline V gene, CDR1 is KGHSH and CDR2 is LQKENI. The J segment lost 2 bases and the V segment lost 3 bases, leaving 4 bases of the junction unmatched. This CDR3 has 16 amino acids. The CDR3 spells CASSPSLAGATDTQYF. The CDR3 region has the DNA TGTGCCAGCTCACCCTCACTAGCGGGGGCCACAGATACGCAGTATTTT. Supplemented by reference TRBV18 and TRBJ2-3, the full variable domain reads NAGVMQNPRHLVRRRGQEARLRCSPMKGHSHVYWYRQLPEEGLKFMVYLQKENIIDESGMPKERFSAEFPKEGPSILRIQQVVRGDSAAYFCASSPSLAGATDTQYFGPGTRLTVL.

The chain couples TRBV9 to TRBJ2-3, with D tentatively TRBD1 (6 bases). The germline gives CDR1 SGDLS, CDR2 YYNGEE. The CDR3 runs 13 residues. The V gene lost 3 bases and the J gene lost 3 bases, with 8 bases spanning the gap. CDR3 in amino acids: CASSAGDTDTQYF. The CDR3 bases are TGTGCCAGCAGCGCAGGGGATACAGATACGCAGTATTTT.